This T cell receptor (beta chain) was observed in a study of blood T cells in healthy people across ages. Study-wide findings and caveats: In long-lived donors, naive CD4+ cell counts and diversity exceeded those of aged donors. The authors considered diversity estimates from one million T cells to be underestimates.

Then a second PCR, running about 6 to 11 cycles, was carried out with a sample-barcoded 5' primer and a J-beta primer mix. Every cDNA molecule carried a tag from a template-switch adaptor bearing 12 random nucleotides. TCRdb used MiXCR to reprocess the 5' RACE reads, holding one entry per CDR3 protein. This sample yields 1.5 million to 2 million distinct CDR3 sequences, of which around half are seen a single time; 2% to 2.5% belongs to the top ten. Worth noting for this clonotype: Antigen specificity is unknown.

From germline, CDR1 is SGHRS and CDR2 YFSETQ. Trimming took 3 bases from V and 13 from J, leaving 20 bases between them. This CDR3 has 14 amino acids. V and J are TRBV5-1 and TRBJ2-1; tentative D call: TRBD2 (7 bases). The sample comprised blood. The origin of this receptor is a woman aged 40 to 50 in good health. CDR3 residues: CASSYLRGGPEQFF. DNA for the CDR3: TGCGCCAGCAGCTACCTGAGGGGGGGGCCGGAACAGTTCTTC.